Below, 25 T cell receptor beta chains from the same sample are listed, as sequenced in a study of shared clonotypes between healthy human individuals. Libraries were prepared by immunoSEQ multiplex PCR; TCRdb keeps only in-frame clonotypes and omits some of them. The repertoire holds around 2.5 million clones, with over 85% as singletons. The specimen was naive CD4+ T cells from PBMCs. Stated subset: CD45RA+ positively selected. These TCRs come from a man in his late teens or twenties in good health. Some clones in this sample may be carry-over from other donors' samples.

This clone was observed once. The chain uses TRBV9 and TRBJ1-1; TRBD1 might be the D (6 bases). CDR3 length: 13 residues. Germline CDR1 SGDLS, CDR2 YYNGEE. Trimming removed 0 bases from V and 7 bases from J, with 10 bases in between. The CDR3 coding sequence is TGTGCCAGCAGCGTAGCGACAGGCCATGAAGCTTTCTTT. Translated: CASSVATGHEAFF.

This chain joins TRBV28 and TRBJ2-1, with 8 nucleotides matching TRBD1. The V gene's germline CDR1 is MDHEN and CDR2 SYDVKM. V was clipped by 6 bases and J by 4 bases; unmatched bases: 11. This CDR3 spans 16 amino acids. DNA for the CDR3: TGTGCCAGCAGCTTCTCCACAGGGGGGCCTTACAATGAGCAGTTCTTC. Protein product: CASSFSTGGPYNEQFF. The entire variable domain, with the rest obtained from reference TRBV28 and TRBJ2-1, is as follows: DVKVTQSSRYLVKRTGEKVFLECVQDMDHENMFWYRQDPGLGLRLIYFSYDVKMKEKGDIPEGYSVSREKKERFSLILESASTNQTSMYLCASSFSTGGPYNEQFFGPGTRLTVL.

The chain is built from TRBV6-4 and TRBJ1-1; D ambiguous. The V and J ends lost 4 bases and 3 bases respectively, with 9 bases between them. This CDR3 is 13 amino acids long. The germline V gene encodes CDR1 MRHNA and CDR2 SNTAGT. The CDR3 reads CASSVRRDTEAFF. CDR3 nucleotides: TGTGCCAGCAGTGTTCGGAGGGACACTGAAGCTTTCTTT.

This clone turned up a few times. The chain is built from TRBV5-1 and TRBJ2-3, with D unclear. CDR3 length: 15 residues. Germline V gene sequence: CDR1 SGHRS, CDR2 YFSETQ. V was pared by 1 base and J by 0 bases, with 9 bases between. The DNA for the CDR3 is TGCGCCAGCAGCTTGAAACAGCCTAGCACAGATACGCAGTATTTT. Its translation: CASSLKQPSTDTQYF.

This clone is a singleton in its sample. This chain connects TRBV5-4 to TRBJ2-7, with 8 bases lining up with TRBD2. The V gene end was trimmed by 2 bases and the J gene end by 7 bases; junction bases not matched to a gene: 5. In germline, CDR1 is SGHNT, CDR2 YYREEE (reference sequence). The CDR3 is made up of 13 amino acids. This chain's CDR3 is CASSLAGVQEQYF. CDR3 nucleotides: TGTGCCAGCAGCTTAGCGGGAGTTCAAGAGCAGTACTTC.

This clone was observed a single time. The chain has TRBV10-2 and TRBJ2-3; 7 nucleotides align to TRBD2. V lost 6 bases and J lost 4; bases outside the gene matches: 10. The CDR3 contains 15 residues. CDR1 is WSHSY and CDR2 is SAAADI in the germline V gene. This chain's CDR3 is CASSAGTTQADTQYF. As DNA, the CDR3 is TGCGCCAGCAGCGCCGGGACTACCCAGGCAGATACGCAGTATTTT.

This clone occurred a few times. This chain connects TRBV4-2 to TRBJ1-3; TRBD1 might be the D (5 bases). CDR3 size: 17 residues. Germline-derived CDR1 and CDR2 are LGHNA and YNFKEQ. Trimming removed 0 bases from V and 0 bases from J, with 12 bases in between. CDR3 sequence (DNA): TGTGCCAGCAGCCAAGATTACGGGGCTAACTCTGGAAACACCATATATTTT. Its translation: CASSQDYGANSGNTIYF.

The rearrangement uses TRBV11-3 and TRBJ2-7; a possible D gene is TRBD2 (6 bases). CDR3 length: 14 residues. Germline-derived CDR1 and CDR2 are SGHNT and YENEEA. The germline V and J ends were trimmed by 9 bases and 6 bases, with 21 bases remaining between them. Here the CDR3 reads CARVGRESFLEQYF. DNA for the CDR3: TGTGCCAGGGTGGGGCGGGAATCCTTTCTCGAGCAGTACTTC. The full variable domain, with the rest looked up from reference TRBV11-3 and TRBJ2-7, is EAGVVQSPRYKIIEKKQPVAFWCNPISGHNTLYWYLQNLGQGPELLIRYENEEAVDDSQLPKDRFSAERLKGVDSTLKIQPAELGDSAVYLCARVGRESFLEQYFGPGTRLTVT.

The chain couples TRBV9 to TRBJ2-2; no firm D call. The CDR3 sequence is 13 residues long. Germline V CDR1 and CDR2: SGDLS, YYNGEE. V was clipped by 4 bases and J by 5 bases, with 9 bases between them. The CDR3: CASSFDGTGELFF. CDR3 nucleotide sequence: TGTGCCAGCAGCTTTGACGGGACCGGGGAGCTGTTTTTT.

This chain's CDR3 is CASSPTVTGDSTDTQYF. The DNA of the CDR3 is TGTGCCAGCAGCCCGACTGTGACAGGGGACAGCACAGATACGCAGTATTTT. V usage is TRBV5-4 and J usage is TRBJ2-3; 8 bases are shared with TRBD1. The germline V gene has CDR1 SGHNT and CDR2 YYREEE (reference sequence). The CDR3 consists of 17 residues. The V and J ends lost 4 bases and 0 bases, in that order; junction bases with no gene match: 10.

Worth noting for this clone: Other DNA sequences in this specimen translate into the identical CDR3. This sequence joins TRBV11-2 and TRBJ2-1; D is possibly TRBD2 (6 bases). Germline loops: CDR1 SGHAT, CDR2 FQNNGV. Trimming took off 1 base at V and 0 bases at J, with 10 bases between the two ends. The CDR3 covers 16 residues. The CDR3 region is CASSLGGSGSYNEQFF. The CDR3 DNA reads TGTGCCAGCAGCTTAGGCGGTAGCGGCTCCTACAATGAGCAGTTCTTC. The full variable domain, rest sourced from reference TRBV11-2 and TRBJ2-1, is EAGVAQSPRYKIIEKRQSVAFWCNPISGHATLYWYQQILGQGPKLLIQFQNNGVVDDSQLPKDRFSAERLKGVDSTLKIQPAKLEDSAVYLCASSLGGSGSYNEQFFGPGTRLTVL.

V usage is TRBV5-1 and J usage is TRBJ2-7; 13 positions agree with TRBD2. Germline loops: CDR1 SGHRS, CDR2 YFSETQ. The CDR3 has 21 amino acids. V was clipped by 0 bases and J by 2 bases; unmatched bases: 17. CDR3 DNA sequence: TGCGCCAGCAGCTTGGGGGTAGCCGCCGGGACTAGCGGGACTTCGCCCTACGAGCAGTACTTC. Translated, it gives CASSLGVAAGTSGTSPYEQYF.

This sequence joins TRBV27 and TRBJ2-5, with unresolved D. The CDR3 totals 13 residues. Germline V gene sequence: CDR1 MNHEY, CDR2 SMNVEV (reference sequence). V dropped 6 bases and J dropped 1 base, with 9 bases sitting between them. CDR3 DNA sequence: TGTGCCAGCAGGCGAAGGTCCCAAGAGACCCAGTACTTC. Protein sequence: CASRRRSQETQYF.

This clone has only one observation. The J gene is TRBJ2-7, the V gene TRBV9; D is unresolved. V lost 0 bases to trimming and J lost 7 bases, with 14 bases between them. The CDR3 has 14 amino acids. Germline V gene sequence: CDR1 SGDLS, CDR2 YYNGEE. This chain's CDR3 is CASSVDVGRWEQYF. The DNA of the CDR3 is TGTGCCAGCAGCGTAGACGTGGGTCGTTGGGAGCAGTACTTC.

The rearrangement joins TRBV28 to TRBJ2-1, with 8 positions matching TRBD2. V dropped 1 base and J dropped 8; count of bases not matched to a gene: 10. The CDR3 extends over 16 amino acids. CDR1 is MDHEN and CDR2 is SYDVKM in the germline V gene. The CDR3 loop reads CASSLFLLAGLYEQFF. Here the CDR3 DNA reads TGTGCCAGCAGTTTATTTTTGCTAGCGGGTCTCTATGAGCAGTTCTTC.

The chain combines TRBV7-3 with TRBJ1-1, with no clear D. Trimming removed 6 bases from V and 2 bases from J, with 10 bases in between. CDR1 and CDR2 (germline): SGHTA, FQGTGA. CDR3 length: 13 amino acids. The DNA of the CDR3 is TGTGCCAGCAGGAGGGATTTCAACACTGAAGCTTTCTTT. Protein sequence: CASRRDFNTEAFF.

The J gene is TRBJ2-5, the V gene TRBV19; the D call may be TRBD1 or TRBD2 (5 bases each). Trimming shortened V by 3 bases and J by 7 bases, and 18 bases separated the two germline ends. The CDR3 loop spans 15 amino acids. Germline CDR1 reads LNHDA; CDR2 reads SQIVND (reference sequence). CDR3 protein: CASSIEARGTATQYF. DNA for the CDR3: TGTGCCAGTAGTATTGAGGCCAGAGGGACGGCGACCCAGTACTTC.

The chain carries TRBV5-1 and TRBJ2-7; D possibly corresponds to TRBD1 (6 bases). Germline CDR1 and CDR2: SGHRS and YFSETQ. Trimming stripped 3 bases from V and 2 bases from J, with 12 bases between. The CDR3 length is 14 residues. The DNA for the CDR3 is TGCGCCAGCAGCTGGACAGCAGGTACCTACGAGCAGTACTTC. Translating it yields CASSWTAGTYEQYF.

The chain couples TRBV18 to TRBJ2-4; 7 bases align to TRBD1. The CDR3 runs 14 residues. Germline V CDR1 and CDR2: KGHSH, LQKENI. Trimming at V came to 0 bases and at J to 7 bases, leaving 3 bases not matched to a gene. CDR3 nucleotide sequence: TGTGCCAGCTCACCACCAGGGGGCAGGAACATTCAGTACTTC. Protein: CASSPPGGRNIQYF. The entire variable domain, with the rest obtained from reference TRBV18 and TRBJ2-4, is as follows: NAGVMQNPRHLVRRRGQEARLRCSPMKGHSHVYWYRQLPEEGLKFMVYLQKENIIDESGMPKERFSAEFPKEGPSILRIQQVVRGDSAAYFCASSPPGGRNIQYFGAGTRLSVL.

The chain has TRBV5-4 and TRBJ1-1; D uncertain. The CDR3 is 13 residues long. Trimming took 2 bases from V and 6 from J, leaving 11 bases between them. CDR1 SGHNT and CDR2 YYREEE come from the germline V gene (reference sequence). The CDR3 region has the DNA TGTGCCAGCAGCTTAAACCCTGGGGCTGAAGCTTTCTTT. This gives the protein CASSLNPGAEAFF.

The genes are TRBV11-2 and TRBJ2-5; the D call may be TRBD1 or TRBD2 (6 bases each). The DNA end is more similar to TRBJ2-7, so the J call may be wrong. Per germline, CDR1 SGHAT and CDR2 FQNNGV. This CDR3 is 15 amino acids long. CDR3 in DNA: TGTGCCAGCAGCTTACTTAGGGGGGCCCGGTTCGAGCAGTACTTC. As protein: CASSLLRGARFEQYF.

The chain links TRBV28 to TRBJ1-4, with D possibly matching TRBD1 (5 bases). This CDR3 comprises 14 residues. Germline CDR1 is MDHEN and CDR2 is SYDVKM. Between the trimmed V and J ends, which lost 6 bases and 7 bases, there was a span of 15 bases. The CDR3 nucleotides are TGTGCCAGCAGGGATCGGCAGGGTGGTGAAAAACTGTTTTTT. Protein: CASRDRQGGEKLFF. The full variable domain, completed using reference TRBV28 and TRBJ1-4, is DVKVTQSSRYLVKRTGEKVFLECVQDMDHENMFWYRQDPGLGLRLIYFSYDVKMKEKGDIPEGYSVSREKKERFSLILESASTNQTSMYLCASRDRQGGEKLFFGSGTQLSVL.

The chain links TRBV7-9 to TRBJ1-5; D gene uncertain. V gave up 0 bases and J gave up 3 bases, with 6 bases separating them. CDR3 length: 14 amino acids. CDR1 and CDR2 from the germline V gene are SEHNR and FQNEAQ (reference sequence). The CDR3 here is CASSLATNNQPQHF. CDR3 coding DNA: TGTGCCAGCAGCTTAGCCACAAACAATCAGCCCCAGCATTTT.

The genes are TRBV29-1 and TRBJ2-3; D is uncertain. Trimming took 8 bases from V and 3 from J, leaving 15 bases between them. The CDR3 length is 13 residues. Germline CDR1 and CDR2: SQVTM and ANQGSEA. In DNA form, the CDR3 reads TGCAGCACCAAGGACGGCTCAACAGATACGCAGTATTTT. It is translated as CSTKDGSTDTQYF.

The CDR3 nucleotides are TGTGCCAGCAGCTTAGCGGACCTCAATCAGCCCCAGCATTTT. Translating gives CASSLADLNQPQHF. J is TRBJ1-5 and V is TRBV7-8, with unresolved D. The ends were cut back, 0 bases at V and 3 bases at J, with 6 bases in the middle. The CDR3 length is 14 residues. CDR1 SGHVS and CDR2 FQNEAQ come from the germline V gene.